These 19 T cell receptor beta chains were sequenced from one sample in a study of blood T cell repertoires in COVID-19. Sequenced by immunoSEQ multiplex PCR; TCRdb stores in-frame clones only, minus some. This table has around 290,000 clones, 80% to 95% appearing once. Sequencing input: peripheral blood. The source is a woman aged 25-40 years with COVID-19, enrolled during active disease.

This clone has only one observation. The chain is built from TRBV5-6 and TRBJ2-4; the match to TRBD2 covers 8 bases. The CDR3 has 15 amino acids. Per germline, CDR1 SGHDT and CDR2 YYEEEE. After removal of 4 bases from V and 4 bases from J, the junction contained 7 bases not matched to a gene. The CDR3 spells CASSLYSGVKNIQYF. Here the CDR3 DNA reads TGTGCCAGCAGCCTATATAGCGGGGTTAAAAACATTCAGTACTTC.

On this clone: Within the sample, other DNA sequences also encode this same CDR3. This chain links TRBV6-1 with TRBJ2-3; TRBD1 aligns across 9 bases. After removal of 3 bases from V and 0 bases from J, the junction contained 4 bases not matched to a gene. Germline V gene data show CDR1 as MNHNS and CDR2 as SASEGT. CDR3 length: 16 residues. The CDR3 reads CASSESDRGSTDTQYF. The CDR3 DNA reads TGTGCCAGCAGTGAGTCGGACAGGGGTAGCACAGATACGCAGTATTTT.

This clone appeared once. The genes are TRBV6-1 and TRBJ2-7, with 11 bases lining up with TRBD2. J was trimmed by 4 bases and V by 1 base; bases with no gene match: 6. There are 16 residues in the CDR3. The V gene's germline CDR1 is MNHNS and CDR2 SASEGT. The CDR3 DNA is TGTGCCAGCAGTGAAGGGGCTAGCGGGAGGAGGTACGAGCAGTACTTC. Residues: CASSEGASGRRYEQYF.

A single count supports this clone. The chain couples TRBV5-1 to TRBJ1-3, with no clear D. CDR1 is SGHRS and CDR2 is YFSETQ in the germline V gene. Trimming stripped 1 base from V and 2 bases from J, with 10 bases between. The CDR3 extends over 15 amino acids. CDR3 sequence: CASSLMDGTGNTIYF. The DNA for the CDR3 is TGCGCCAGCAGCTTGATGGACGGGACTGGAAACACCATATATTTT.

The chain recombines TRBV5-5 with TRBJ2-1, with a possible D match to TRBD1 (5 bases). The CDR3 runs to 13 residues. Trimming took 4 bases from V and 4 from J, leaving 9 bases between them. Germline CDR1 reads SGHKS; CDR2 reads YYEKEE (reference sequence). CDR3 nucleotides: TGTGCCAGCAGCCTACAGGAATACAATGAGCAGTTCTTC. Its protein is CASSLQEYNEQFF.

In this sample, this clone turned up a few times. The rearrangement links TRBV11-2 to TRBJ2-1; 11 bases map to TRBD2. Germline V gene sequence: CDR1 SGHAT, CDR2 FQNNGV. CDR3 size: 17 residues. V gave up 1 base and J gave up 6 bases; unmatched junction bases: 8. DNA for the CDR3: TGTGCCAGCAGCTTAGGCCCCCCTAGCGGGAGGATCAATGAGCAGTTCTTC. Translation: CASSLGPPSGRINEQFF.

The chain links TRBV3-1 (or the pseudogene TRBV3-2) to TRBJ2-5, with 9 positions matching TRBD2. The germline V gene has CDR1 LGHDT and CDR2 YNNKEL (reference sequence). Unmatched junction bases numbered 11, after V lost 7 bases and J lost 5 bases. CDR3 size: 15 residues. The CDR3 sequence is CASISGGGAWETQYF. In DNA form, the CDR3 reads TGTGCCAGCATTTCCGGCGGGGGGGCCTGGGAGACCCAGTACTTC.

The rearrangement links TRBV4-1 to TRBJ1-2; D is ambiguous. V dropped 0 bases and J dropped 0 bases, with 11 bases sitting between them. Germline V CDR1 and CDR2: MGHRA, YSYEKL. The CDR3 length is 16 residues. The CDR3 coding sequence is TGCGCCAGCAGCCAAGAAGAGGGAATTACTAACTATGGCTACACCTTC. Its translation is CASSQEEGITNYGYTF.

The table lists this clone with a count of one. The chain couples TRBV14 to TRBJ2-1; TRBD2 aligns across 7 bases. The CDR3 contains 17 residues. Germline V gives CDR1 SGHDN, CDR2 FVKESK. The V segment lost 1 base and the J segment 3 bases; nucleotides outside the gene matches: 9. The CDR3 loop reads CASSQVGLADNYNEQFF. As DNA, the CDR3 is TGTGCCAGCAGCCAAGTCGGGCTAGCGGATAACTACAATGAGCAGTTCTTC. Full variable domain (outside the CDR3, taken from reference TRBV14 and TRBJ2-1): EAGVTQFPSHSVIEKGQTVTLRCDPISGHDNLYWYRRVMGKEIKFLLHFVKESKQDESGMPNNRFLAERTGGTYSTLKVQPAELEDSGVYFCASSQVGLADNYNEQFFGPGTRLTVL.

The chain couples TRBV6-5 to TRBJ1-1, with a weak D call TRBD1 (6 bases). Trimming stripped 4 bases from V and 4 bases from J, with 13 bases between. Germline V lookup: CDR1 MNHEY, CDR2 SVGAGI. The CDR3 is 14 amino acids. CDR3 DNA sequence: TGTGCCAGCAGTTTGGACAGACTCTCCACTGAAGCTTTCTTT. Its translation: CASSLDRLSTEAFF.

The genes are TRBV15 and TRBJ2-7; possibly TRBD2 for D (6 bases). CDR3 length: 17 amino acids. Trimming took 0 bases from V and 0 from J, leaving 15 bases between them. Germline V gene data show CDR1 as LNHNV and CDR2 as YYDKDF (reference sequence). The CDR3 DNA reads as TGTGCCACCAGCAGAGACCCGAGGCGGGGCAGCTCCTACGAGCAGTACTTC. Its translation is CATSRDPRRGSSYEQYF.

This CDR3 is CSVEGLLGHNSSTDTQYF. The CDR3 nucleotides are TGCAGCGTTGAAGGGTTGCTAGGCCACAACTCTAGCACAGATACGCAGTATTTT. The chain joins TRBV29-1 to TRBJ2-3; D gene unclear. This CDR3 contains 18 residues. Germline V gene lookup returns CDR1 SQVTM and CDR2 ANQGSEA. The V and J ends lost 1 base and 0 bases respectively, with 20 bases between them.

The chain is built from TRBV11-2 and TRBJ2-3; 8 bases map to TRBD1. The V and J ends lost 1 base and 4 bases, in that order; junction bases with no gene match: 1. Germline assignment: CDR1 SGHAT and CDR2 FQNNGV. The CDR3 totals 14 residues. CDR3 sequence reads: CASSLGRGPDTQYF. CDR3 nucleotide sequence: TGTGCCAGCAGCTTAGGCAGGGGGCCAGATACGCAGTATTTT.

Concerning this clone: Different DNA sequences within this sample yield the same CDR3. The chain uses TRBV19 and TRBJ2-1; weak D call: TRBD1 (6 bases). This CDR3 has 13 residues. Germline values: CDR1 LNHDA, CDR2 SQIVND (reference sequence). The ends were cut back, 2 bases at V and 7 bases at J, with 9 bases in the middle. CDR3: CASSINRGNEQFF. The CDR3 bases are TGTGCCAGTAGTATAAATAGGGGGAATGAGCAGTTCTTC.

The chain joins TRBV5-4 to TRBJ1-5; D remains unclear. CDR1 is SGHNT, CDR2 YYREEE, per germline (reference sequence). The CDR3 runs 14 residues. Trimming removed 1 base from V and 7 bases from J, with 12 bases in between. The CDR3 sequence: CASSLNPGAQPQHF. The CDR3 nucleotides are TGTGCCAGCAGCTTGAATCCGGGTGCACAGCCCCAGCATTTT.

V gene TRBV14 combines with J gene TRBJ2-1; 9 bases agree with TRBD2. The CDR3 loop spans 14 amino acids. Trimming took 4 bases from V and 7 from J; bases not matched to a gene: 5. Looked up from germline, CDR1 is SGHDN and CDR2 is FVKESK. In DNA form, the CDR3 reads TGTGCCAGCAGCCTAGCGGGAGTGCGGAATGAGCAGTTCTTC. Residues: CASSLAGVRNEQFF.

V gene TRBV4-1 combines with J gene TRBJ2-1; TRBD2 matches at 11 bases. From germline, CDR1 is MGHRA and CDR2 YSYEKL. The CDR3 is 14 amino acids. After removal of 4 bases from V and 6 bases from J, the junction contained 2 bases not matched to a gene. CDR3 nucleotides: TGCGCCAGCAGCCCTAGCGGGAGGAGCAATGAGCAGTTCTTC. Its translation is CASSPSGRSNEQFF.

The genes are TRBV11-2 and TRBJ1-2; a weak D match, TRBD1 (6 bases). Germline CDR1 SGHAT, CDR2 FQNNGV. The CDR3 spans 13 residues. Trimming left V 4 bases short and J 4 bases short, with 10 bases between. DNA for the CDR3: TGTGCCAGCAGCTCAACAGGGTTCTATGGCTACACCTTC. Amino acid sequence: CASSSTGFYGYTF.

This chain links TRBV10-2 with TRBJ2-5; D perhaps matches TRBD1 (6 bases). This CDR3 is built from 13 residues. Trimming removed 6 bases from V and 5 bases from J, with 13 bases in between. Germline CDR1 reads WSHSY; CDR2 reads SAAADI. The CDR3 protein is CASRVQGLETQYF. CDR3 DNA: TGCGCCAGCAGGGTACAGGGTCTGGAGACCCAGTACTTC.